The 30 T cell receptor beta chains given below trace back to one sample, sequenced in a study of Ad26.COV2.S vaccination and SARS-CoV-2 variants (dated by TCRdb to the early 2020s). The sample's treatment or condition label is to be understood as: approximately 18 received Ad26.COV2.S at low or high dose, single or two shots; about five received placebo; per-sample allocation not given. For vaccine and placebo recipients, repertoires were sequenced using samples collected on day 63 after the first injection. Libraries were prepared through the immunoSEQ multiplex PCR assay. TCRdb holds this immuneACCESS table with in-frame rearrangements only. Some clones are missing; in checked studies, unresolved V genes explain under half, and the rest has no known cause. This sample lists about 440,000 clones; about 90% were detected once. The ten largest account for about 4.5% of the sample. This sample comprised peripheral blood, obtained in a trial of Ad26.COV2.S vaccine versus placebo. Every receptor here comes from a person aged 18-65 years who received the Ad26.COV2.S COVID-19 vaccine or a placebo.

V usage is TRBV29-1 and J usage is TRBJ2-2; unclear D gene. The V end lost 6 bases, the J end lost 5 bases, and 7 bases lay between the germline ends. CDR1 SQVTM and CDR2 ANQGSEA come from the germline V gene. The CDR3 extends over 11 amino acids. The CDR3 sequence: CSVTRTGELFF. The CDR3 DNA is TGCAGCGTCACTCGTACCGGGGAGCTGTTTTTT.

The V and J genes are TRBV2 and TRBJ1-5, with D hard to call. Germline V gene data show CDR1 as SNHLY and CDR2 as FYNNEI. V lost 5 bases and J 0 bases, leaving 11 bases between the germline ends. CDR3 length equals 15 residues. The CDR3 protein is CASSSPLISNQPQHF. The CDR3 nucleotides are TGTGCCAGCAGTTCTCCCCTTATTAGCAATCAGCCCCAGCATTTT.

V and J are TRBV4-1 and TRBJ1-6, with TRBD1 as a possible D gene (5 bases). From germline, CDR1 is MGHRA and CDR2 YSYEKL. The CDR3 sequence is 15 residues long. The ends were cut back, 0 bases at V and 6 bases at J, with 9 bases in the middle. The CDR3 sequence: CASSQEGTVNSPLHF. DNA of the CDR3: TGCGCCAGCAGCCAAGAGGGGACGGTTAATTCACCCCTCCACTTT.

The V and J genes are TRBV7-2 and TRBJ2-3, with D possibly being TRBD1 (8 bases). CDR1 is SGHTA, CDR2 FQGNSA, per germline. This CDR3 is 19 amino acids long. Trimming took 1 base from V and 7 from J, leaving 27 bases between them. CDR3 nucleotides: TGTGCCAGCAGCTTAGTGGGACAGGCAGCGGGGCGACAAAAGAATACGCAGTATTTT. Protein product: CASSLVGQAAGRQKNTQYF. The variable domain in full, with the rest retrieved from reference TRBV7-2 and TRBJ2-3, is GAGVSQSPSNKVTEKGKDVELRCDPISGHTALYWYRQSLGQGLEFLIYFQGNSAPDKSGLPSDRFSAERTGGSVSTLTIQRTQQEDSAVYLCASSLVGQAAGRQKNTQYFGPGTRLTVL.

The chain links TRBV7-8 to TRBJ2-3; 12 nucleotides align to TRBD1. CDR3 length: 17 residues. After removal of 4 bases from V and 4 bases from J, the junction contained 9 bases not matched to a gene. Germline CDR1 SGHVS, CDR2 FQNEAQ. DNA of the CDR3: TGTGCCAGCAGCTCAAGCCGGGACAGGGGGCTGTCAGATACGCAGTATTTT. It encodes CASSSSRDRGLSDTQYF.

This CDR3 is CASSVASGRRADTQYF. CDR3 nucleotides: TGTGCCAGCAGCGTAGCCAGCGGGAGACGAGCGGATACGCAGTATTTT. The gene calls are TRBV9 and TRBJ2-3; 8 positions match TRBD2. Trimming took 0 bases from V and 6 from J; bases not matched to a gene: 9. The CDR3 runs to 16 residues. In germline, CDR1 is SGDLS, CDR2 YYNGEE.

The V gene is TRBV19, the J gene TRBJ2-1; no reliable D call. This CDR3 spans 14 amino acids. V was shortened by 3 bases and J by 7 bases, with 13 bases between the two germline ends. Germline V lookup: CDR1 LNHDA, CDR2 SQIVND (reference sequence). The CDR3 nucleotides read TGTGCCAGTAGTATTGTGGGTCTCGAGAATGAGCAGTTCTTC. Protein: CASSIVGLENEQFF. Filled out from reference TRBV19 and TRBJ2-1, the complete variable domain reads DGGITQSPKYLFRKEGQNVTLSCEQNLNHDAMYWYRQDPGQGLRLIYYSQIVNDFQKGDIAEGYSVSREKKESFPLTVTSAQKNPTAFYLCASSIVGLENEQFFGPGTRLTVL.

The chain has TRBV14 and TRBJ2-2; D is ambiguous. The CDR3 covers 13 residues. Germline-derived CDR1 and CDR2 are SGHDN and FVKESK. The ends were cut back, 7 bases at V and 4 bases at J, with 10 bases in the middle. The DNA for the CDR3 is TGTGCCAGCAACGACCAGATCACCGGGGAGCTGTTTTTT. It specifies CASNDQITGELFF.

This chain joins TRBV5-1 and TRBJ2-1; TRBD2 aligns across 7 bases. Germline V gene sequence: CDR1 SGHRS, CDR2 YFSETQ. With 0 bases clipped from V and 6 bases from J, the junction kept 3 bases outside the gene matches. The CDR3 totals 14 residues. In DNA, the CDR3 is TGCGCCAGCAGCTTGGGGGGAGGGCTCAATGAGCAGTTCTTC. Protein sequence: CASSLGGGLNEQFF.

The chain combines TRBV29-1 with TRBJ2-3, with D maybe TRBD1 (5 bases). The CDR3 is 12 amino acids. V lost 7 bases, J lost 3 bases, and 11 bases lay in between. Germline CDR1 reads SQVTM; CDR2 reads ANQGSEA. The CDR3 DNA follows: TGCAGCGACAGGACCCATACAGATACGCAGTATTTT. Protein product: CSDRTHTDTQYF.

The J gene is TRBJ1-5, the V gene TRBV6-1; D gene uncertain. This CDR3 contains 15 residues. Germline values: CDR1 MNHNS, CDR2 SASEGT. V lost 1 base, J lost 6 bases, and 13 bases lay in between. The CDR3 region is CASSEVGRGSQPQHF. CDR3 nucleotide sequence: TGTGCCAGCAGTGAAGTCGGCAGAGGGAGTCAGCCCCAGCATTTT.

This clone came up once. Other DNA sequences in the same sample also yield this CDR3. The chain employs TRBV6-2 or TRBV6-3 and TRBJ1-1, with TRBD1 as a possible D gene (5 bases). V was pared by 2 bases and J by 5 bases, with 12 bases between. Germline V CDR1 and CDR2: MNHEY, SVGEGT. The CDR3 runs 14 residues. Written as DNA, the CDR3 is TGTGCCAGCAGTTACCGTCAGGGTGGTACTGAAGCTTTCTTT. It specifies CASSYRQGGTEAFF.

CDR3 sequence (DNA): TGTGCCAGCACTTCAGGGGCGCTACACCCTCTATCCTATGGCTACACCTTC. Translated: CASTSGALHPLSYGYTF. The chain employs TRBV9 and TRBJ1-2, with D maybe TRBD1 (6 bases). The length of the CDR3 is 17 residues. CDR1 and CDR2 from the germline V gene are SGDLS and YYNGEE. Deletions cut 6 bases from V and 4 bases from J, with 25 bases between. The whole variable domain, remainder taken from reference TRBV9 and TRBJ1-2, is DSGVTQTPKHLITATGQRVTLRCSPRSGDLSVYWYQQSLDQGLQFLIQYYNGEERAKGNILERFSAQQFPDLHSELNLSSLELGDSALYFCASTSGALHPLSYGYTFGSGTRLTVV.

The chain links TRBV9 to TRBJ1-2; a weak D match, TRBD1 (6 bases). The CDR3 runs 14 residues. Germline values: CDR1 SGDLS, CDR2 YYNGEE. The V gene lost 3 bases and the J gene lost 6 bases, with 15 bases spanning the gap. The CDR3 coding sequence is TGTGCCAGCAGCGGGGGGAACAGGGCCCATGGCTACACCTTC. It translates to CASSGGNRAHGYTF. The variable domain in full, with the rest retrieved from reference TRBV9 and TRBJ1-2, is DSGVTQTPKHLITATGQRVTLRCSPRSGDLSVYWYQQSLDQGLQFLIQYYNGEERAKGNILERFSAQQFPDLHSELNLSSLELGDSALYFCASSGGNRAHGYTFGSGTRLTVV.

This chain joins TRBV27 and TRBJ2-3, with 12 bases aligning to TRBD2. The CDR3 is 15 amino acids. The V segment lost 5 bases and the J segment 9 bases; nucleotides outside the gene matches: 9. Germline loops: CDR1 MNHEY, CDR2 SMNVEV (reference sequence). The CDR3 here is CASSPYGLAGQTQYF. The CDR3 nucleotides read TGTGCCAGCAGTCCCTATGGACTAGCGGGACAGACGCAGTATTTT.

This clone was recorded once. The chain joins TRBV6-5 to TRBJ1-3, with D unclear. CDR1 is MNHEY and CDR2 is SVGAGI in the germline V gene. Between the trimmed V and J ends, which lost 7 bases and 0 bases, there was a span of 13 bases. The CDR3 is 15 amino acids. CDR3 sequence: CASTDFPSSGNTIYF. CDR3 nucleotide sequence: TGTGCCAGCACGGACTTCCCGAGCTCTGGAAACACCATATATTTT.

The chain links TRBV5-4 to TRBJ1-1; D unclear. This CDR3 contains 13 residues. V gave up 3 bases and J gave up 1 base, with 7 bases separating them. The germline V gene has CDR1 SGHNT and CDR2 YYREEE (reference sequence). DNA for the CDR3: TGTGCCAGCAGCTCGACACCGAACACTGAAGCTTTCTTT. It yields the protein CASSSTPNTEAFF.

This chain joins TRBV27 and TRBJ1-2; D is undetermined. The V end lost 7 bases, the J end lost 5 bases, and 11 bases lay between the germline ends. This CDR3 has 12 amino acids. Germline V lookup: CDR1 MNHEY, CDR2 SMNVEV (reference sequence). This CDR3 is CASKGRLYGYTF. As DNA, the CDR3 is TGTGCCAGCAAGGGCAGGCTATATGGCTACACCTTC.

This chain connects TRBV9 to TRBJ2-3; the D gene is possibly TRBD2 (6 bases). CDR1 is SGDLS, CDR2 YYNGEE, per germline. With 0 bases removed from V and 2 bases from J, the gap between germline ends came to 13 bases. The CDR3 covers 16 residues. The CDR3 here is CASSVEVSGSTDTQYF. For the CDR3, the DNA is TGTGCCAGCAGCGTAGAGGTTAGCGGATCCACAGATACGCAGTATTTT.

CDR3 sequence reads: CSVATGASTDTQYF. CDR3 in DNA: TGCAGCGTCGCAACAGGGGCAAGCACAGATACGCAGTATTTT. The V gene is TRBV29-1, the J gene TRBJ2-3; 7 nucleotides agree with TRBD1. Looked up from germline, CDR1 is SQVTM and CDR2 is ANQGSEA. CDR3 length equals 14 residues. Trimming at V came to 6 bases and at J to 0 bases, leaving 6 bases not matched to a gene.

This chain links TRBV2 with TRBJ1-5, with D possibly TRBD1 on 6 matching bases. CDR3 length equals 12 residues. V was clipped by 10 bases and J by 5 bases, with 12 bases between them. CDR1 and CDR2 from the germline V gene are SNHLY and FYNNEI. The CDR3 loop reads CATSQGYQPQHF. DNA for the CDR3: TGTGCCACCTCTCAGGGGTATCAGCCCCAGCATTTT.

A word on this clone: The junction does not match germline at one end; this may be a read error. The chain is built from TRBV7-3 and TRBJ2-5; D perhaps matches TRBD2 (6 bases). This CDR3 spans 15 amino acids. CDR1 and CDR2 (germline): SGHTA, FQGTGA. The CDR3 spells CASSITGTSKETQYF. CDR3 bases: TGTGCCAGCAGCATAACCGGGACTTCAAAAGAGACCCAGTACTTC.

The V call is TRBV27, the J call TRBJ2-7; a weak D match, TRBD2 (6 bases). The CDR3 runs to 15 residues. V lost 3 bases, J lost 2 bases, and 14 bases lay in between. CDR1 is MNHEY and CDR2 is SMNVEV in the germline V gene (reference sequence). The CDR3 loop is CASSLWGDPTYEQYF. CDR3 DNA sequence: TGTGCCAGCAGTTTGTGGGGGGATCCCACCTACGAGCAGTACTTC.

V and J are TRBV2 and TRBJ2-3; D is possibly TRBD2 (6 bases). CDR1 is SNHLY, CDR2 FYNNEI, per germline. This CDR3 spans 18 amino acids. V gave up 0 bases and J gave up 2 bases, with 18 bases separating them. CDR3 coding DNA: TGTGCCAGCAGTGAAGCGCTCGTGGGGGGATCGGACACAGATACGCAGTATTTT. Translated, it gives CASSEALVGGSDTDTQYF.

This chain links TRBV6-6 with TRBJ1-5, with a possible D match to TRBD1 (6 bases). The CDR3 consists of 17 residues. V was shortened by 5 bases and J by 2 bases, with 19 bases between the two germline ends. CDR1 is MNHNY, CDR2 SVGAGI, per germline (reference sequence). CDR3 DNA sequence: TGTGCCAGCAGTCAGTCAAAACAGGGAATAGGCAATCAGCCCCAGCATTTT. Amino acids: CASSQSKQGIGNQPQHF.

The chain combines TRBV2 with TRBJ2-1; 13 positions match TRBD2. In germline, CDR1 is SNHLY, CDR2 FYNNEI. This CDR3 spans 17 amino acids. The V segment lost 8 bases and the J segment 6 bases; nucleotides outside the gene matches: 13. The CDR3 DNA reads as TGTGCCAGCCCGGGACGGACTAGCGGGAGAGTCCCCAATGAGCAGTTCTTC. As protein: CASPGRTSGRVPNEQFF.

The V and J genes are TRBV30 and TRBJ1-1; D is unclear. The germline V and J ends were trimmed by 0 bases and 4 bases, with 6 bases remaining between them. Germline assignment: CDR1 GTSNPN and CDR2 SVGIG (reference sequence). CDR3 length equals 12 residues. CDR3 nucleotide sequence: TGTGCCTGGAGTGTGAGCAGCACTGAAGCTTTCTTT. It specifies CAWSVSSTEAFF.

The chain has TRBV6-1 and TRBJ1-5; D unresolved. The V gene's germline CDR1 is MNHNS and CDR2 SASEGT. This CDR3 region has 14 residues. Trimming left V 1 base short and J 3 bases short, with 7 bases between. The CDR3: CASSEGPYNQPQHF. CDR3 nucleotide sequence: TGTGCCAGCAGTGAAGGGCCCTACAATCAGCCCCAGCATTTT.

The CDR3 DNA is TGTGCCAGCAGCGGTATAGCGGGGGCAACCCCGTACTTC. Its protein product is CASSGIAGATPYF. The rearrangement links TRBV27 to TRBJ2-7; TRBD2 aligns across 9 bases. The germline V gene encodes CDR1 MNHEY and CDR2 SMNVEV (reference sequence). The CDR3 loop spans 13 amino acids. V shed 6 bases and J 12 bases; nucleotides not matched to a gene: 12.

The chain recombines TRBV5-1 with TRBJ2-7; D may correspond to TRBD1 or TRBD2 (5 bases each). The CDR3 contains 15 residues. V lost 0 bases, J lost 8 bases, and 18 bases lay in between. The germline V gene has CDR1 SGHRS and CDR2 YFSETQ. The CDR3 DNA sequence: TGCGCCAGCAGCTTGGGGGGGACGGGTGCGGCAAAGCAGTACTTC. This encodes CASSLGGTGAAKQYF.